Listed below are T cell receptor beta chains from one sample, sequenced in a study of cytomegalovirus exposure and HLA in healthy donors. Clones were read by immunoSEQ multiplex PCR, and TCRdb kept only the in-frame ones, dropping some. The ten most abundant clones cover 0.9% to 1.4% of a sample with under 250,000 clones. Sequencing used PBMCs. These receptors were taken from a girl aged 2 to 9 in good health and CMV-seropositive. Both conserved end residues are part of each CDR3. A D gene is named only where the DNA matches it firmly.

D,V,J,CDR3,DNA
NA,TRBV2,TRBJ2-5,CASSADRRDQETQYF,TGTGCCAGCAGTGCCGACAGGAGAGACCAAGAGACCCAGTACTTC
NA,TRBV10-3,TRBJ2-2,CAISGSTGELFF,TGTGCCATCAGTGGGAGCACCGGGGAGCTGTTTTTT
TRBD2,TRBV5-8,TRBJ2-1,CASSTGGEQFF,TGTGCCAGCAGCACGGGGGGAGAGCAGTTCTTC
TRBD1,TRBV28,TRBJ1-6,CASSFDRGQGKSSYNSPLHF,TGTGCCAGCAGTTTTGACAGGGGACAGGGAAAGAGCTCCTATAATTCACCCCTCCACTTT
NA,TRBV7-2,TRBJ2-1,CASGAYEQFF,TGTGCCAGCGGGGCTTATGAGCAGTTCTTC
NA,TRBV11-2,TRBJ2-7,CASSLGTSSYEQYF,TGTGCCAGCAGTCTCGGGACAAGCTCCTACGAGCAGTACTTC
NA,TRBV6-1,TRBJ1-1,CASMLIRGVNTEAFF,TGTGCCAGCATGCTTATTCGCGGGGTGAACACTGAAGCTTTCTTT
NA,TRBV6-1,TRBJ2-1,CASSEEAGVPNEQFF,TGTGCCAGCAGTGAAGAAGCAGGGGTTCCCAATGAGCAGTTCTTC
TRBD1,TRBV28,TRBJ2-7,CASSPGTAASYEQYF,TGTGCCAGCAGTCCCGGGACAGCGGCCTCCTACGAGCAGTACTTC
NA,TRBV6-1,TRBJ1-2,CASSDPSQGLYGYTF,TGTGCCAGCAGTGACCCAAGCCAGGGACTCTATGGCTACACCTTC
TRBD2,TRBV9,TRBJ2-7,CASSAGLAGGLYF,TGTGCCAGCAGCGCCGGACTAGCGGGAGGGTTGTACTTC
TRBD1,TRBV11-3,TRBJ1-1,CASSRDSGTEAFF,TGTGCCAGCAGCCGGGACAGCGGCACTGAAGCTTTCTTT
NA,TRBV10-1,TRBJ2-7,CASSERLEVPVYEQYF,TGCGCCAGCAGTGAGAGATTGGAGGTTCCTGTCTACGAGCAGTACTTC